This TCR beta chain was identified during a study of a mutant IDH1 vaccine in newly diagnosed glioma. Across the study: Patients were started on vaccination 4-6 weeks after radiotherapy alone, or with temozolomide cycles. Most patients had radiochemotherapy with temozolomide before enrollment; others had one alone. Overall study results and limits: Vaccination elicited immune responses in 90% to 95% of patients.

On this clone: What it binds is not known.

Sequenced by immunoSEQ multiplex PCR; TCRdb stores in-frame clones only, minus some. The sample lists some 80,000 clones, around 83% occurring once. The time point was: week 23, last vaccination. The content of each vaccine dose was 300 ug of mutant IDH1 20-mer peptide, and topical imiquimod accompanied it. Donor diagnoses consisted of new WHO grade 3 or 4 IDH1-mutant, ATRX-lost astrocytomas. The sequence derives from a woman aged 50 to 60 with glioma. The material was PBMCs, obtained from a glioma patient whose treatment included an IDH1 peptide vaccine.

CDR3 nucleotides: TGTGCCAGCAGCTTGCTGTACCAAGAGACCCAGTACTTC. It yields the protein CASSLLYQETQYF. The rearrangement uses TRBV5-8 and TRBJ2-5, with no clear D. The CDR3 has 13 amino acids. V was trimmed by 1 base and J by 0 bases, leaving 4 bases between them. Germline values: CDR1 SGHTS, CDR2 YDEGEE.